The 14 T cell receptor beta chains presented below share a single source sample, sequenced in a study of T cells in Graves' hyperthyroidism and ophthalmopathy. RNA transcripts yielded amplified TCR beta CDR3 regions. The HTBI primer set drove a first-round RT-PCR of the TCR CDR3. TCRdb called the multiplex PCR reads again in MiXCR, with one record for every CDR3 protein. This sample has 350,000 or so distinct CDR3 sequences, with roughly 15% found just once. The sequencing sample was made of blood. Source of these receptors: a woman aged 25-40 years with Graves' hyperthyroidism that later progressed to Graves' ophthalmopathy.

This clonotype was counted only a few times. A read error may account for a junction end that differs from germline. This chain uses TRBV11-3 with TRBJ1-1, with D possibly TRBD1 on 6 matching bases. This CDR3 contains 14 residues. Germline V gene lookup returns CDR1 SGHNT and CDR2 YENEEA. The CDR3 coding sequence is TGTGCCAGCAGCCAGTACCAGGGGTACACTGAAGCCTTCTTT. Translation gives CASSQYQGYTEAFF.

The chain carries TRBV6-2 or TRBV6-3 and TRBJ2-1, with D unclear. Germline CDR1 reads MNHEY; CDR2 reads SVGEGT. This CDR3 comprises 14 residues. The V gene lost 10 bases and the J gene lost 1 base, with 14 bases spanning the gap. The DNA of the CDR3 is TGTGCCACCTCCCGTGTCAGGTCCTACAATGAGCAGTTCTTC. Residues: CATSRVRSYNEQFF.

The chain employs TRBV5-6 and TRBJ2-7; D possibly corresponds to TRBD2 (6 bases). The CDR3 is made up of 14 amino acids. Trimming took off 1 base at V and 5 bases at J, with 13 bases between the two ends. Germline-derived CDR1 and CDR2 are SGHDT and YYEEEE. The CDR3 nucleotides are TGTGCCAGCAGCTTGATGAGCCCGGGGGACGAGCAGTACTTC. Its translation: CASSLMSPGDEQYF.

This clonotype has a handful of counts. This sequence joins TRBV4-1 and TRBJ1-3, with D hard to call. The CDR3 spans 18 residues. Germline values: CDR1 MGHRA, CDR2 YSYEKL. V lost 1 base and J lost 0, with 16 bases in between. The CDR3 nucleotides read TGCGCCAGCAGCCAAGGCGGCCGCTTAACCTTCTCTGGAAACACCATATATTTT. It encodes CASSQGGRLTFSGNTIYF.

The chain has TRBV2 and TRBJ2-7; TRBD2 matches 8 bases. With V trimmed by 2 bases and J by 0 bases, 3 bases remained unmatched. Germline V gene data show CDR1 as SNHLY and CDR2 as FYNNEI. The CDR3 is 15 residues long. CDR3 DNA: TGTGCCAGCAGTGAAACAGCGGGGGACTCCTACGAGCAGTACTTC. This encodes CASSETAGDSYEQYF.

In its sample, this clonotype was seen many times. The rearrangement uses TRBV15 and TRBJ1-1, with D perhaps TRBD1 (5 bases). From germline, CDR1 is LNHNV and CDR2 YYDKDF (reference sequence). The ends were cut back, 0 bases at V and 1 base at J, with 9 bases in the middle. CDR3 length: 15 residues. As DNA, the CDR3 is TGTGCCACCAGCAGAGATCGGGGCAGGAACACTGAAGCTTTCTTT. Translation: CATSRDRGRNTEAFF.

There are many counts of this clonotype. The chain links TRBV28 to TRBJ2-2, with TRBD2 matching over 10 bases. The CDR3 has 19 amino acids. Germline V gives CDR1 MDHEN, CDR2 SYDVKM. With 3 bases clipped from V and 0 bases from J, the junction kept 10 bases outside the gene matches. The CDR3 here is CASSFISGRLTSNTGELFF. CDR3 sequence (DNA): TGTGCCAGCAGTTTTATTAGCGGGAGGTTAACCTCGAACACCGGGGAGCTGTTTTTT.

In its sample, this clonotype was seen many times. CDR3 in DNA: TGTGCCAGCAGCCCGGGGGGGAAGGCACCCCTCCACTTT. It specifies CASSPGGKAPLHF. This chain joins TRBV7-2 and TRBJ1-6, with a possible D match to TRBD1 (5 bases). CDR3 size: 13 residues. The germline CDR1 and CDR2 sequences are SGHTA and FQGNSA. V was trimmed by 5 bases and J by 11 bases, leaving 13 bases between them.

In its sample, this clonotype was seen many times. The CDR3 protein is CASSSRQGARDTQYF. For the CDR3, the DNA is TGTGCCAGCAGTTCCCGACAGGGGGCTAGAGATACGCAGTATTTT. V usage is TRBV12-3 or TRBV12-4 and J usage is TRBJ2-3, with TRBD1 matching over 10 bases. This CDR3 contains 15 residues. Trimming removed 4 bases from V and 5 bases from J; junction bases left unmatched: 6.

This clonotype was recorded at least ten times. V usage is TRBV6-1 and J usage is TRBJ2-5; TRBD2 matches at 7 bases. Trimming cost V 11 bases and J 5 bases; bases outside gene matches: 23. The germline V gene encodes CDR1 MNHNS and CDR2 SASEGT. CDR3 length: 17 residues. The CDR3 coding sequence is TGTGCCGCGCAGGCCTCAGGAATAGCGGGCCTCCGGGAGACCCAGTACTTC. Protein: CAAQASGIAGLRETQYF.

At least ten counts were recorded for this clonotype. The chain links TRBV29-1 to TRBJ2-3; 13 bases are shared with TRBD2. The V and J ends lost 2 bases and 4 bases, in that order; junction bases with no gene match: 21. The CDR3 covers 21 residues. Germline V gene sequence: CDR1 SQVTM, CDR2 ANQGSEA. The CDR3 spells CSVEQGASLPSLAGGPDTQYF. DNA of the CDR3: TGCAGCGTTGAACAGGGAGCTTCCCTGCCATCACTAGCGGGGGGGCCAGATACGCAGTATTTT.

This clonotype occurred many times. The genes are TRBV20-1 and TRBJ1-2; D remains unclear. Germline CDR1 reads DFQATT; CDR2 reads SNEGSKA (reference sequence). This CDR3 is built from 15 residues. With 0 bases removed from V and 0 bases from J, the gap between germline ends came to 11 bases. CDR3 DNA sequence: TGCAGTGCTAGAGATCTCGACACATCTAACTATGGCTACACCTTC. Translation gives CSARDLDTSNYGYTF.

On this clonotype itself: A clone one base away is much larger, so this may be a read error. V is TRBV6-1 and J is TRBJ2-1; D possibly uses TRBD1 or TRBD2 (5 bases each). The V gene lost 8 bases and the J gene lost 0 bases, with 11 bases spanning the gap. This CDR3 region has 14 residues. Germline V gives CDR1 MNHNS, CDR2 SASEGT. CDR3 sequence reads: CASGTLGSYNEQFF. The DNA of the CDR3 is TGTGCCAGCGGGACCCTCGGCTCCTACAATGAGCAGTTCTTC.

J is TRBJ2-7 and V is TRBV7-9, with D perhaps matching TRBD1 (5 bases). The CDR3 is 15 amino acids. V gave up 5 bases and J gave up 6 bases, with 20 bases separating them. Per the germline V gene, CDR1 is SEHNR and CDR2 is FQNEAQ (reference sequence). CDR3 nucleotides: TGTGCCAGCAGCCGAGAGACAGCCATGGCTTCCGAGCAGTACTTC. Translated, it gives CASSRETAMASEQYF.